The 20 T cell receptor beta chains in this list originate from one sample, sequenced in a study of blood T cells in healthy people across ages. Together with a sample-barcoded 5' primer, a J-beta primer mix was included in a second PCR lasting roughly 6 to 12 cycles. TCRdb called the 5' RACE reads again in MiXCR, with one record for every CDR3 protein. This table has around 1,000,000 distinct CDR3 sequences, roughly two fifths appearing once. The source material was blood. The receptors here all came from a young man in good health.

A few counts support this clonotype. The J gene is TRBJ1-1, the V gene TRBV20-1; 11 bases agree with TRBD1. Germline CDR1 is DFQATT and CDR2 is SNEGSKA (reference sequence). Trimming took 6 bases from V and 0 from J; bases not matched to a gene: 9. The CDR3 contains 16 residues. The chain's CDR3 is CSARGQGAWLNTEAFF. CDR3 DNA: TGCAGTGCCCGCGGACAGGGGGCTTGGTTGAACACTGAAGCTTTCTTT.

A note on this clonotype: The junction departs from the called germline gene at one end, perhaps through a read error. J is TRBJ2-1 and V is TRBV20-1; TRBD2 is a possible D gene (5 bases). The DNA end favors TRBJ2-7, so the J call may be wrong. The CDR3 totals 12 residues. The V gene's germline CDR1 is DFQATT and CDR2 SNEGSKA (reference sequence). Here the CDR3 reads CSTRMDDYEQYF. The CDR3 DNA sequence: TGCAGTACTAGAATGGATGACTACGAGCAGTACTTC.

This clonotype has more than one count but fewer than ten. The chain has TRBV6-1 and TRBJ1-4, with D possibly TRBD1 on 6 matching bases. This CDR3 has 16 residues. CDR1 MNHNS and CDR2 SASEGT come from the germline V gene. The V end was cut by 3 bases, the J end by 3 bases, with 14 bases between. The CDR3: CASSEPVDSANEKLFF. CDR3 nucleotides: TGTGCCAGCAGTGAGCCCGTGGACAGCGCTAATGAAAAACTGTTTTTT.

The chain links TRBV14 to TRBJ1-4, with a weak D call TRBD1 (5 bases). V lost 4 bases to trimming and J lost 6 bases, with 18 bases between them. Germline V gene sequence: CDR1 SGHDN, CDR2 FVKESK. The CDR3 has 16 amino acids. The CDR3 sequence: CASSRKRGWFDEKLFF. The DNA for the CDR3 is TGTGCCAGCAGCCGAAAAAGGGGCTGGTTTGATGAAAAACTGTTTTTT.

This clonotype showed up just a few times. The rearrangement uses TRBV10-3 and TRBJ1-1, with D tentatively TRBD1 (5 bases). The V gene's germline CDR1 is ENHRY and CDR2 SYGVKD. This CDR3 spans 16 amino acids. Trimming shortened V by 0 bases and J by 7 bases, and 18 bases separated the two germline ends. The CDR3 loop reads CAISESVPRGTGEAFF. Here the CDR3 DNA reads TGTGCCATCAGTGAGTCGGTACCCCGGGGGACGGGTGAAGCTTTCTTT.

This clonotype was found a few times. This chain links TRBV4-2 with TRBJ2-5, with no clear D. The CDR3 totals 15 residues. Germline values: CDR1 LGHNA, CDR2 YNFKEQ. V lost 0 bases to trimming and J lost 7 bases, with 15 bases between them. The CDR3, as DNA: TGTGCCAGCAGCCAAGATCTTCGGGTAACGGGGACCCAGTACTTC. As protein: CASSQDLRVTGTQYF.

This rearrangement joins TRBV20-1 to TRBJ2-7, with D unresolved. Trimming shortened V by 3 bases and J by 3 bases, and 12 bases separated the two germline ends. The germline V gene encodes CDR1 DFQATT and CDR2 SNEGSKA (reference sequence). The CDR3 covers 13 residues. The CDR3 region is CSASPRAGYEQYF. CDR3 bases: TGCAGTGCTAGTCCCCGGGCAGGCTACGAGCAGTACTTC.

This rearrangement joins TRBV9 to TRBJ2-2; D tentatively reads TRBD1 or TRBD2 (5 bases each). The germline V gene has CDR1 SGDLS and CDR2 YYNGEE. This CDR3 contains 15 residues. V was trimmed by 4 bases and J by 2 bases, leaving 12 bases between them. CDR3 DNA sequence: TGTGCCAGCAGCTCCGGGACCCACAACACCGGGGAGCTGTTTTTT. Translated: CASSSGTHNTGELFF.

There are many counts of this clonotype. This sequence joins TRBV29-1 and TRBJ2-1; a weak D match, TRBD2 (5 bases). Per germline, CDR1 SQVTM and CDR2 ANQGSEA. Trimming removed 4 bases at V and 6 bases at J, with 7 bases between. The CDR3 length is 11 residues. CDR3 coding DNA: TGCAGCGTTGTAGCGTCCAATGAGCAGTTCTTC. Amino acid sequence: CSVVASNEQFF.

This clonotype appeared once. This may stem from a read error, because a much larger clone lies one nucleotide away. V and J are TRBV9 and TRBJ2-3; 10 bases fit TRBD2. Looked up from germline, CDR1 is SGDLS and CDR2 is YYNGEE. Trimming cost V 0 bases and J 1 base; bases outside gene matches: 2. This CDR3 has 16 amino acids. The CDR3 reads CASSVVLAGGTDTQYF. CDR3 DNA sequence: TGTGCCAGCAGCGTAGTCCTAGCGGGGGGCACAGATACGCAGTATTTT.

There are a few counts of this clonotype. The gene calls are TRBV5-1 and TRBJ1-5; 8 positions match TRBD1. This CDR3 is built from 15 residues. V trimming: 0 bases; J trimming: 4 bases; junction bases outside the gene matches: 3. Germline V CDR1 and CDR2: SGHRS, YFSETQ. CDR3 nucleotide sequence: TGCGCCAGCAGCTTGGCGGGACAGGAGAATCAGCCCCAGCATTTT. Protein product: CASSLAGQENQPQHF.

The chain links TRBV7-3 to TRBJ1-2; no definite D call. V lost 0 bases and J 0 bases, leaving 11 bases between the germline ends. Germline V CDR1 and CDR2: SGHTA, FQGTGA. The CDR3 is 16 residues long. The CDR3 here is CASSLTSRNTNYGYTF. The DNA for the CDR3 is TGTGCCAGCAGCTTAACATCCCGGAATACTAACTATGGCTACACCTTC.

The V and J genes are TRBV9 and TRBJ2-3; D may be TRBD2 (5 bases). V was cut by 3 bases and J by 2 bases, with 13 bases left in between. Germline V gives CDR1 SGDLS, CDR2 YYNGEE. CDR3 length equals 15 residues. In DNA form, the CDR3 reads TGTGCCAGCAGCGGACCCGGAGGCCCCACAGATACGCAGTATTTT. Translation: CASSGPGGPTDTQYF. Full variable domain (missing parts from reference TRBV9 and TRBJ2-3): DSGVTQTPKHLITATGQRVTLRCSPRSGDLSVYWYQQSLDQGLQFLIQYYNGEERAKGNILERFSAQQFPDLHSELNLSSLELGDSALYFCASSGPGGPTDTQYFGPGTRLTVL.

This clonotype was recorded a few times. The chain is built from TRBV5-1 and TRBJ1-2; D is undetermined. Trimming removed 0 bases from V and 4 bases from J, with 13 bases in between. The CDR3 has 15 residues. Germline assignment: CDR1 SGHRS and CDR2 YFSETQ. CDR3 sequence reads: CASSLAGTPGYGYTF. CDR3 DNA sequence: TGCGCCAGCAGCTTGGCCGGCACCCCGGGCTATGGCTACACCTTC.

The CDR3 DNA sequence: TGTGCCACCACCGGACAGCTTCTGAACACTGAAGCTTTCTTT. It specifies CATTGQLLNTEAFF. This sequence joins TRBV7-9 and TRBJ1-1; possibly TRBD1 for D (6 bases). This CDR3 has 14 residues. The V gene lost 10 bases and the J gene lost 0 bases, with 15 bases spanning the gap. From germline, CDR1 is SEHNR and CDR2 FQNEAQ (reference sequence).

The chain joins TRBV20-1 to TRBJ2-3; the match to TRBD2 covers 11 bases. The CDR3 consists of 16 residues. With V trimmed by 1 base and J by 10 bases, 13 bases remained unmatched. Germline lookup yields CDR1 DFQATT and CDR2 SNEGSKA (reference sequence). The CDR3 nucleotides are TGCAGTGCTAGAGTAGCGGGGGGGATACTAACAGGTTCGCAGTATTTT. Protein product: CSARVAGGILTGSQYF.

This sequence joins TRBV6-5 and TRBJ1-2; TRBD1 is a possible D gene (5 bases). The CDR3 is 15 residues long. The germline gives CDR1 MNHEY, CDR2 SVGAGI. The V end was cut by 0 bases, the J end by 3 bases, with 11 bases between. In nucleotides, the CDR3 is TGTGCCAGCAGTTACTCGAGGGGAGTCGACTATGGCTACACCTTC. Protein: CASSYSRGVDYGYTF.

This clonotype was seen just once. CDR3 protein: CASSYQTGEYNEQFF. The CDR3 bases are TGTGCCAGCAGTTACCAGACAGGGGAATACAATGAGCAGTTCTTC. The chain employs TRBV6-5 and TRBJ2-1; 8 nucleotides align to TRBD1. The CDR3 length is 15 residues. The trim removed 2 bases at V and 4 bases at J, leaving 4 bases unmatched. Germline-derived CDR1 and CDR2 are MNHEY and SVGAGI.

This clonotype was counted a few times. The V and J genes are TRBV12-3 or TRBV12-4 and TRBJ2-1, with D tentatively TRBD1 (6 bases). The V and J ends lost 7 bases and 0 bases respectively, with 19 bases between them. The CDR3 length is 17 residues. The CDR3 is CASTSGTRESSYNEQFF. The CDR3 bases are TGTGCCAGCACTTCAGGGACAAGGGAAAGCTCCTACAATGAGCAGTTCTTC.

V usage is TRBV12-3 or TRBV12-4 and J usage is TRBJ2-2, with 9 positions matching TRBD1. The CDR3 runs 15 residues. J gave up 5 bases and V 5 bases, and 6 bases lay outside the gene matches. In DNA, the CDR3 is TGTGCCAGCAGTCAACTGACAGGGGGGACCGGGGAGCTGTTTTTT. This translates into CASSQLTGGTGELFF.